This T cell receptor beta chain was recovered during a study of T-cell memory formation after mild COVID-19. As for the study in general: Across donors, TCR clusters were largely donor specific.

The V end was cut by 3 bases, the J end by 5 bases, with 10 bases between. This CDR3 region has 13 residues. Study outcomes and limitations: The authors left the SARS-CoV-2 specificity of second-wave clones peaking on day 37 unconfirmed.

This clonotype has a handful of counts. Antigen unknown. Amplification by 5'RACE using constant-segment primers produced TCR alpha and TCR beta cDNA libraries that carried sample barcodes and UMIs. In TCRdb, the 5' RACE reads were re-called with MiXCR into one record per CDR3 protein. The table has roughly 340,000 distinct CDR3 sequences, more than 20% seen once. Sequenced input: PBMCs or a T cell subset sorted from them (not recorded which). The genes are TRBV12-3 or TRBV12-4 and TRBJ1-1, with D unresolved. This sequence was found in a man younger than 35 who had mild COVID-19 (a few samples of this study predate the infection). Cell type and time point are not known. CDR3 amino acids: CASSLEVMTEAFF. DNA for the CDR3: TGTGCCAGCAGTTTGGAGGTTATGACTGAAGCTTTCTTT.